The T cell receptor beta chain under discussion was sequenced for a study of vaccination and CD4 T cells after COVID-19. Oncomine TCR Beta short-read sequencing was applied to DNA from cultured CD4+ T cells. Each CDR3 protein gets one entry after TCRdb re-called the PCR reads with MiXCR. The repertoire holds around 15,000 distinct CDR3 sequences, with under 60% as singletons. V shed 0 bases and J shed 6 bases, with 12 bases lying between them. The CDR3 runs to 16 residues. The germline V gene encodes CDR1 MNHEY and CDR2 SVGAGI. In regard to this clonotype: Its specificity is not known.

This sample's treatment: approximately nine-day PBMC culture with coronavirus spike peptide pools or control peptides (ViraFEST assay). What was sequenced was CD4+ T cells from blood, cultured in vitro. The gene calls are TRBV6-5 and TRBJ1-6, with D hard to call. The receptor was isolated from a human donor who had recovered from COVID-19. Written as DNA, the CDR3 is TGTGCCAGCAGTTACTCCCCGCTGGTTGGTAATTCACCCCTCCACTTT. It specifies CASSYSPLVGNSPLHF.